Listed here is a single TCR beta chain. Its antigen remains unknown. This entry belongs to a study of shared clonotypes between healthy human individuals. Study results and caveats: Clonotype sharing among donors, it was expected, would be affected by sequencing depth.

All donors were healthy HIV-negative adults lacking recent acute infections or vaccinations. Sequencing used immunoSEQ multiplex PCR; TCRdb keeps in-frame clones, though not all of them. The sample records about 490,000 clones, around 79% being singletons. CDR3 length: 15 residues. Looked up from germline, CDR1 is MGHRA and CDR2 is YSYEKL. After removal of 1 base from V and 4 bases from J, the junction contained 6 bases not matched to a gene. This TCR was sampled from a woman in her 40s in good health. Some clones in this sample may be carry-over from other donors' samples. Material: PBMCs. This rearrangement joins TRBV4-1 to TRBJ1-2, with TRBD1 matching 7 bases. CDR3 nucleotide sequence: TGCGCCAGCAGCCAAGTTGGGGACAGAAGCTATGGCTACACCTTC. The encoded protein is CASSQVGDRSYGYTF.